This TCR beta chain was documented in a study of response to subunit inactivated influenza vaccine. Overall study results and limits: That few new T cells are recruited by each seasonal influenza vaccination was the authors' suggestion.

Each CDR3 protein gets one entry after TCRdb re-called the RT-PCR reads with MiXCR. This table has about 540,000 distinct CDR3 sequences, less than 15% appearing once. CDR1 is ENHRY and CDR2 is SYGVKD in the germline V gene. Trimming stripped 0 bases from V and 2 bases from J, with 8 bases between. The CDR3 length is 15 residues. As for this clonotype: Its antigen is unknown.

The chain links TRBV10-3 to TRBJ2-1, with D unresolved. Specimen: PBMCs from blood, collected about 12 days after vaccination. The sequence derives from a man between 50 and 59 years old who received an inactivated influenza vaccine. For the CDR3, the DNA is TGTGCCATCAGTGAGTCAGTGGGTCCCTACAATGAGCAGTTCTTC. Its protein product is CAISESVGPYNEQFF.